This TCR beta chain is from a study of blood T cell repertoires in COVID-19. Background on the study: Acute and convalescent COVID-19 specimens originated in the United States, Italy and Spain. Nucleic acid was either cDNA or gDNA, and it came from T cells, B-cell-depleted T cells, or PBMCs.

Germline V gene data show CDR1 as SGHAT and CDR2 as FQNNGV. The CDR3 sequence is 12 residues long. The V and J ends lost 5 bases and 4 bases respectively, with 6 bases between them. The authors' processing: Estimated nucleated cell counts came from reference gene primer amplification. Sequencing used immunoSEQ multiplex PCR; TCRdb keeps in-frame clones, though not all of them. Clonal size and the V and J genes are those of that table, whereas D and trimming came from the DNA. The sample consists of 50,000 to 75,000 clones, just under 90% of them appearing once. V gene TRBV11-2 combines with J gene TRBJ2-1, with D perhaps TRBD2 (5 bases). This TCR derives from a man aged 55-75 years with acute or convalescent COVID-19. Material: peripheral blood. The CDR3 loop is CASSREYNEQFF. The CDR3 nucleotides read TGTGCCAGCAGCCGGGAATACAATGAGCAGTTCTTC.